What follows describes a single TCR beta chain. Germline CDR1 reads SGHTA; CDR2 reads FQGTGA. Germline trimming cut 4 bases from V and 6 bases from J; bases unmatched to any gene: 6. The CDR3 is 14 residues long. The sample belongs to a study of T cell changes during pregnancy in multiple sclerosis. The repertoire was sequenced with immunoSEQ multiplex PCR; TCRdb's copy has only in-frame clones and lacks some. The sample lists tens of thousands of clones, 80% to 95% occurring once. The sequencing here drew on CD4+ T cells from peripheral blood mononuclear cells, taken after pregnancy. The origin of this receptor is a female donor in good health, enrolled as a control in a pregnancy study. The chain employs TRBV7-3 and TRBJ1-2; 9 nucleotides agree with TRBD1. CDR3 sequence: CASSSTGQGDGYTF. In nucleotides, the CDR3 is TGTGCCAGCAGCTCCACGGGACAGGGAGATGGCTACACCTTC.